The TCR beta chain under discussion was sequenced for a study of regulatory T cells in long-lasting Graves disease. Findings of the study overall: Patients whose Graves' disease persisted exhibited lower TCR diversity than those newly diagnosed.

Trimming pared 4 bases from V and 4 bases from J, leaving 5 bases between. The CDR3 extends over 12 amino acids. Germline V gene lookup returns CDR1 LGHDT and CDR2 YNNKEL (reference sequence). Arm-PCR of CDR3 regions and iRepertoire HTBI primers were the basis on which TCR beta libraries were built. TCRdb redid the calling of the multiplex PCR reads with MiXCR, one entry per CDR3 protein. The table includes approximately 540,000 distinct CDR3 sequences, around 12% detected once. As for time point: newly diagnosed GD, antithyroid drugs for less than 3 months. RNA extracted from PBMCs served as the sequencing template. The table lists this clonotype with many counts. Its antigen remains unidentified. In addition, the sample was reused for a study of T cells in Graves' hyperthyroidism and ophthalmopathy.

The sequence derives from a woman younger than 45 with Graves disease. V usage is TRBV3-1 and J usage is TRBJ1-3; no reliable D call. The sample in question was peripheral blood mononuclear cells (PBMCs), obtained at new diagnosis, from a patient treated with antithyroid drugs. Here the CDR3 DNA reads TGTGCCAGCAGCCCGCTCGGAAACACCATATATTTT. It yields the protein CASSPLGNTIYF. The full variable domain, in which reference TRBV3-1 and TRBJ1-3 provide the parts outside the CDR3, is DTAVSQTPKYLVTQMGNDKSIKCEQNLGHDTMYWYKQDSKKFLKIMFSYNNKELIINETVPNRFSPKSPDKAHLNLHINSLELGDSAVYFCASSPLGNTIYFGEGSWLTVV.